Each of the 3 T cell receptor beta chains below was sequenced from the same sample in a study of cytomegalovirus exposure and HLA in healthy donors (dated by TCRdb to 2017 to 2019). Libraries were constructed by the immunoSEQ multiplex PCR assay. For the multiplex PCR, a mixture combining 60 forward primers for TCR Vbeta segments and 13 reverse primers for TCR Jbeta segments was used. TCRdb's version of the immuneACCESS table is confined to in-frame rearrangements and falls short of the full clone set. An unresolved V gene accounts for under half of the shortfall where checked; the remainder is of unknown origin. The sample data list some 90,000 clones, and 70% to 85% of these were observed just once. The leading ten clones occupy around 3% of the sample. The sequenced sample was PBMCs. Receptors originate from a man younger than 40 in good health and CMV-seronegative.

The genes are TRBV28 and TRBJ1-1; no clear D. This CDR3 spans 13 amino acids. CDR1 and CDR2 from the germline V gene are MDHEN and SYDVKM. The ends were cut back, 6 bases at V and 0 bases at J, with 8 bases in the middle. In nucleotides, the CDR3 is TGTGCCAGCAGCGGTGTCATGAACACTGAAGCTTTCTTT. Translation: CASSGVMNTEAFF.

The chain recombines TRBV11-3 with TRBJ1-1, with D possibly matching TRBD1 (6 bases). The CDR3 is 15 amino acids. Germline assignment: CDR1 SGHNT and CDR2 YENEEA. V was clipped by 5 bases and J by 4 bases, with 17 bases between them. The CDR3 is CASSLTGWRSTEAFF. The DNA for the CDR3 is TGTGCCAGCAGCCTTACAGGGTGGAGAAGCACTGAAGCTTTCTTT.

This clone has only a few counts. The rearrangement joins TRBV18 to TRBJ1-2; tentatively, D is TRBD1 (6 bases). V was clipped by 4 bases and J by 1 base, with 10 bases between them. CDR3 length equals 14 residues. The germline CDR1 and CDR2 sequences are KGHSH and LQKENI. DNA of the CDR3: TGTGCCAGCTCACTGGGGGCAAGTAACTATGGCTACACCTTC. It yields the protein CASSLGASNYGYTF. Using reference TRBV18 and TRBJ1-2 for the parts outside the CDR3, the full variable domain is NAGVMQNPRHLVRRRGQEARLRCSPMKGHSHVYWYRQLPEEGLKFMVYLQKENIIDESGMPKERFSAEFPKEGPSILRIQQVVRGDSAAYFCASSLGASNYGYTFGSGTRLTVV.